This TCR beta chain came from a study of graft-versus-host responses after intestinal transplantation. Generated by immunoSEQ multiplex PCR, the TCRdb table keeps only in-frame clones and is missing some. The top ten clones hold around 0.86% of a sample with approximately 94,000 clones, over 75% of them seen once. In its sample, this clone was seen a few times. Antigen unknown. Germline V gene data show CDR1 as LNHDA and CDR2 as SQIVND (reference sequence). V lost 4 bases to trimming and J lost 1 base, with 11 bases between them. The CDR3 is made up of 16 amino acids. The clonotype originates from a human donor who was the organ donor for an intestinal transplant. The chain is built from TRBV19 and TRBJ2-6, with D perhaps matching TRBD1 (5 bases). The sequenced sample was unstimulated CD4+ T cells sorted from spleen or lymph node cells, obtained before transplant. CDR3 region: CASSNPGLSGANVLTF. In DNA form, the CDR3 reads TGTGCCAGTAGTAACCCAGGGTTATCTGGGGCCAACGTCCTGACTTTC. Together with reference TRBV19 and TRBJ2-6, the CDR3 gives the full variable domain: DGGITQSPKYLFRKEGQNVTLSCEQNLNHDAMYWYRQDPGQGLRLIYYSQIVNDFQKGDIAEGYSVSREKKESFPLTVTSAQKNPTAFYLCASSNPGLSGANVLTFGAGSRLTVL.